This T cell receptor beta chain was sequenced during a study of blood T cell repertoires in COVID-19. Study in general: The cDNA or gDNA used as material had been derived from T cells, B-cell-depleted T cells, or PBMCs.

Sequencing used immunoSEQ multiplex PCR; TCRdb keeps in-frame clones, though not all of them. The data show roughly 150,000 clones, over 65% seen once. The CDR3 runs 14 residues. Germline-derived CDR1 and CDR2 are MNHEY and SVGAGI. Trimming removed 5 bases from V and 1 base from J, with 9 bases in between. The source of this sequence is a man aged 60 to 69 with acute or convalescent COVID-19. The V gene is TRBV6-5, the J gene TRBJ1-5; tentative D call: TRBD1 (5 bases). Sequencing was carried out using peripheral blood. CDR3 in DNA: TGTGCCAGCAGTCCCTACAGGAGCAATCAGCCCCAGCATTTT. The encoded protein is CASSPYRSNQPQHF.